This is a list of T cell receptor beta chains from one sample in a study of blood T cells in healthy people across ages. TCRdb redid the calling of the 5' RACE reads with MiXCR, one entry per CDR3 protein. This table holds about 1.5 million distinct CDR3 sequences, around 40% found once. Sequencing was done on a sample of blood. These receptors were obtained from a woman between 18 and 30 years old in good health. Each CDR3 is given with its conserved first and last residue. A D gene is named only where the DNA matches it firmly.

v_call: TRBV5-1; d_call: NA; j_call: NA; cdr3_aa: CASSLGPEVEQYF
v_call: TRBV2; d_call: TRBD2; j_call: TRBJ2-5; cdr3_aa: CASSGRAVETQYF
v_call: TRBV7-8; d_call: TRBD1; j_call: TRBJ2-1; cdr3_aa: CASTGQGFNEQFF
v_call: TRBV9; d_call: NA; j_call: TRBJ1-6; cdr3_aa: CACSASGSYPPLHF
v_call: TRBV12-5; d_call: NA; j_call: TRBJ2-1; cdr3_aa: CASGSPFNEQFF
v_call: TRBV4-3; d_call: NA; j_call: TRBJ1-3; cdr3_aa: CASSQGSGAGNTIYF
v_call: TRBV25-1; d_call: NA; j_call: TRBJ1-2; cdr3_aa: CASSEPRDGNYGYTF
v_call: TRBV4-1; d_call: TRBD1; j_call: TRBJ1-2; cdr3_aa: CASSQPGQIRVGYTF
v_call: TRBV11-2; d_call: NA; j_call: TRBJ2-7; cdr3_aa: CASSLLRRYSYEQYF
v_call: TRBV3-1; d_call: NA; j_call: TRBJ2-7; cdr3_aa: CASSHLSGEQYF
v_call: TRBV18; d_call: NA; j_call: TRBJ2-5; cdr3_aa: CASSPGQETQYF
v_call: TRBV3-1; d_call: TRBD1; j_call: TRBJ2-5; cdr3_aa: CASSHRRTGGEETQYF
v_call: TRBV2; d_call: TRBD2; j_call: TRBJ2-5; cdr3_aa: CASSGLAQETQYF
v_call: TRBV25-1; d_call: NA; j_call: TRBJ2-3; cdr3_aa: CASSQKRIATDTQYF
v_call: TRBV12-3/TRBV12-4; d_call: NA; j_call: TRBJ1-2; cdr3_aa: CASKGDRSYGYTF
v_call: TRBV29-1; d_call: TRBD1; j_call: TRBJ2-5; cdr3_aa: CSVEDRGGLGQETQYF
v_call: TRBV27; d_call: NA; j_call: TRBJ2-4; cdr3_aa: CASSSPGRGSIQYF
v_call: TRBV6-5; d_call: TRBD2; j_call: TRBJ2-7; cdr3_aa: CASSLPGLADYEQYF